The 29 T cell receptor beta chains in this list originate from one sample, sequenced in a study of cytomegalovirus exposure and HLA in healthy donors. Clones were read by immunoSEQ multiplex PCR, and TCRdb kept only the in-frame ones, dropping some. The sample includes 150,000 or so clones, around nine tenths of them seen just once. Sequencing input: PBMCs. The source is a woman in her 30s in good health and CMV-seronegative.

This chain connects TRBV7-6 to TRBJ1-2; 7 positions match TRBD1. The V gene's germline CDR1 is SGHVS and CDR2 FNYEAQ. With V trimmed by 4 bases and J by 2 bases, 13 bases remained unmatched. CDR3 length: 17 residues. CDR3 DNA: TGTGCCAGCAGCTCACCAGACCGGGACAGTACCAACTATGGCTACACCTTC. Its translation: CASSSPDRDSTNYGYTF.

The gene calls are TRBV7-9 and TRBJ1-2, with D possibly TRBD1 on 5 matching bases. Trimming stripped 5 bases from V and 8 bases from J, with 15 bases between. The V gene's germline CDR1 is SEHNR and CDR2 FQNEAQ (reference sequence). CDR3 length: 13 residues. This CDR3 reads CASSPQVSEGYTF. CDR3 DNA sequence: TGTGCCAGCAGCCCACAGGTATCAGAGGGCTACACCTTC.

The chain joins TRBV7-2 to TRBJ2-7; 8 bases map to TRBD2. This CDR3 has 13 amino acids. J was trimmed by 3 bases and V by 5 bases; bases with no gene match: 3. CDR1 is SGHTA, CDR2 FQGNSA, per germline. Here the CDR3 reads CASSRGGLYEQYF. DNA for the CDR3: TGTGCCAGCAGCCGGGGGGGCCTCTACGAGCAGTACTTC.

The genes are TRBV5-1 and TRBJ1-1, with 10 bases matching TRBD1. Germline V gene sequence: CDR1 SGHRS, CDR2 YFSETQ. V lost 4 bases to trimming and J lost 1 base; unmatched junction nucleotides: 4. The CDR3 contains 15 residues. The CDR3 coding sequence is TGCGCCAGCAGCCAAGACAGGGGGCGGAACACTGAAGCTTTCTTT. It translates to CASSQDRGRNTEAFF.

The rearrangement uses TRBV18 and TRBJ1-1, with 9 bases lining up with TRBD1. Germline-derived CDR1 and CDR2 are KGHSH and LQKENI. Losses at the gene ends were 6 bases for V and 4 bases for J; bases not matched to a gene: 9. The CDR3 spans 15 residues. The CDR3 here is CASSTDRGSATEAFF. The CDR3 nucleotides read TGTGCCAGCTCCACGGACAGGGGTAGTGCCACTGAAGCTTTCTTT.

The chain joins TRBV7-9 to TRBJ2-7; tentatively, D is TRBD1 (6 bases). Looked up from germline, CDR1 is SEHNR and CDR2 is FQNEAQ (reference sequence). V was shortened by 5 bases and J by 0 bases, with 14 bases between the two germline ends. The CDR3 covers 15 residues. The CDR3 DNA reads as TGTGCCAGCAGCGATAAACAGGGCCTCTCCTACGAGCAGTACTTC. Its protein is CASSDKQGLSYEQYF. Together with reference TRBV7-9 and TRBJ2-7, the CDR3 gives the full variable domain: DTGVSQNPRHKITKRGQNVTFRCDPISEHNRLYWYRQTLGQGPEFLTYFQNEAQLEKSRLLSDRFSAERPKGSFSTLEIQRTEQGDSAMYLCASSDKQGLSYEQYFGPGTRLTVT.

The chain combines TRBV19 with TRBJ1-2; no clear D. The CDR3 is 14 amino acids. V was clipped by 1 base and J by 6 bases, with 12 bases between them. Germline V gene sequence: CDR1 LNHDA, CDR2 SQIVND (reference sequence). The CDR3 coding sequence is TGTGCCAGTAGTATAGCCCTCGGCGGGGATGGCTACACCTTC. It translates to CASSIALGGDGYTF.

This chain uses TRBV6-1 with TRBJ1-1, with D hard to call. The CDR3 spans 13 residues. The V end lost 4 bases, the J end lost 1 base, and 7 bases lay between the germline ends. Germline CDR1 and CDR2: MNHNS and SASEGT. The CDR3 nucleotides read TGTGCCAGCAGTGTCAACAAGAACACTGAAGCTTTCTTT. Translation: CASSVNKNTEAFF.

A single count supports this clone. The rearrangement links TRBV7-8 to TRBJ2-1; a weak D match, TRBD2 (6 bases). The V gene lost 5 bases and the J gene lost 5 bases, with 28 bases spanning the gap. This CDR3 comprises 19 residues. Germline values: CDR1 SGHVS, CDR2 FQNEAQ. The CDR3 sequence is CASSERPGLLLLPDNEQFF. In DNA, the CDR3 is TGTGCCAGCAGCGAGAGACCGGGACTTCTTCTCCTCCCCGACAATGAGCAGTTCTTC.

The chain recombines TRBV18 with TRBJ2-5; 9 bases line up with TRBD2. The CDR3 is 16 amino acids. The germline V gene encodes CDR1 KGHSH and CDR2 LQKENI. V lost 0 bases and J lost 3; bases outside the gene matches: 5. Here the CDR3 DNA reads TGTGCCAGCTCACCACCGGTGACTAGCGGAGAAGAGACCCAGTACTTC. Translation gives CASSPPVTSGEETQYF.

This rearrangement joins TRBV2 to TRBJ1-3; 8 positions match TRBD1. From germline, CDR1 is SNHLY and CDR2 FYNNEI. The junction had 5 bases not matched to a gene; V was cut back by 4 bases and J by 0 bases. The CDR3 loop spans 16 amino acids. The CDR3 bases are TGTGCCAGCAGTGCGGGACAGGTCCACTCTGGAAACACCATATATTTT. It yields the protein CASSAGQVHSGNTIYF.

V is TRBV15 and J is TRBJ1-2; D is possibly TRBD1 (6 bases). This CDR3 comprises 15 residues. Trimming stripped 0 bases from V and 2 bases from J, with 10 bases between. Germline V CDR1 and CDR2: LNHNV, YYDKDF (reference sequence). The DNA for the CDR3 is TGTGCCACCAGCAGAGATGTCACAGGGAACTATGGCTACACCTTC. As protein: CATSRDVTGNYGYTF.

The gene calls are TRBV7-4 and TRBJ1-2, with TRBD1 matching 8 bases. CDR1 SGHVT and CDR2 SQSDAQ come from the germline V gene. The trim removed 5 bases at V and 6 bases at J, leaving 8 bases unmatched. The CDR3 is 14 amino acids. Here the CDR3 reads CASSQRTGRNGYTF. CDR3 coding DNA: TGTGCCAGCAGCCAAAGGACAGGGCGGAATGGCTACACCTTC.

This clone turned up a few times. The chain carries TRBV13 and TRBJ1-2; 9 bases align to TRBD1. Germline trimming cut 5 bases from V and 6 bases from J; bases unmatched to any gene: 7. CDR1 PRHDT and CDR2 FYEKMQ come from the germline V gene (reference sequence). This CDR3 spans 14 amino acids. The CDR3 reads CASSGPRDRDGYTF. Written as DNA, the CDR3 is TGTGCCAGCAGCGGCCCCCGGGACAGGGATGGCTACACCTTC.

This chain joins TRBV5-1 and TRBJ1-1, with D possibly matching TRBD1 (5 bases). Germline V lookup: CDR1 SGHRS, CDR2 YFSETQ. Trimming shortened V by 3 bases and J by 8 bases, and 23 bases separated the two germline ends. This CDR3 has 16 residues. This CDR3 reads CASSSGYGGRAQEAFF. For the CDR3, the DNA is TGCGCCAGCAGCTCGGGTTACGGGGGTCGGGCGCAGGAAGCTTTCTTT.

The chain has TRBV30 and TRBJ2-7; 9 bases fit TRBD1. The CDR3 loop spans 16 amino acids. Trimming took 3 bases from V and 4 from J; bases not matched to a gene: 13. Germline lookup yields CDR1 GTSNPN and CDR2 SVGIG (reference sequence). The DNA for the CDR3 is TGTGCCTGGAGGAGCCCCCGGGACAGGGTGAAGTACGAGCAGTACTTC. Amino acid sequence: CAWRSPRDRVKYEQYF.

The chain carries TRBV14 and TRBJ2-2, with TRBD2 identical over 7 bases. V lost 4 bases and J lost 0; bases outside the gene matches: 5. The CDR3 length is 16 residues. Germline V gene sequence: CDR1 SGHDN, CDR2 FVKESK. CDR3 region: CASSLRLATNTGELFF. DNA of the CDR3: TGTGCCAGCAGCCTCCGACTAGCAACGAACACCGGGGAGCTGTTTTTT. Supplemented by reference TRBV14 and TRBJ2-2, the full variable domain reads EAGVTQFPSHSVIEKGQTVTLRCDPISGHDNLYWYRRVMGKEIKFLLHFVKESKQDESGMPNNRFLAERTGGTYSTLKVQPAELEDSGVYFCASSLRLATNTGELFFGEGSRLTVL.

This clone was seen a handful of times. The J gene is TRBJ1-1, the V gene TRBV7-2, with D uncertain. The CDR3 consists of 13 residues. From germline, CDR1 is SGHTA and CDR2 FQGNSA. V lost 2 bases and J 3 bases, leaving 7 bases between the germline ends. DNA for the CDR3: TGTGCCAGCAGCTTATATCGGGACACTGAAGCTTTCTTT. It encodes CASSLYRDTEAFF.

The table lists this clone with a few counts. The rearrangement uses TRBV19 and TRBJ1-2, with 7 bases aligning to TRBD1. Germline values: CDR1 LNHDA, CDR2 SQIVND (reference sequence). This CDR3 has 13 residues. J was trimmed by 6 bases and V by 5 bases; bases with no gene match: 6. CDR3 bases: TGTGCCAGTAGTCTTCGCGACAGGGATGGCTACACCTTC. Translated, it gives CASSLRDRDGYTF.

CDR3 region: CASSAGTGWKPDTQYF. The CDR3 nucleotides read TGCGCCAGCAGCGCGGGGACAGGGTGGAAGCCAGATACGCAGTATTTT. The chain is built from TRBV5-1 and TRBJ2-3; 9 bases agree with TRBD1. This CDR3 has 16 residues. With 4 bases clipped from V and 4 bases from J, the junction kept 10 bases outside the gene matches. CDR1 and CDR2 (germline): SGHRS, YFSETQ.

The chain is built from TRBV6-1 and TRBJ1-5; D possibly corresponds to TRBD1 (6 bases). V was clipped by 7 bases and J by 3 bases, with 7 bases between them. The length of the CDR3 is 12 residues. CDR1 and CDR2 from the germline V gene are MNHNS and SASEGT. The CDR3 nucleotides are TGTGCCAGCAAGGGGGTCAATCAGCCCCAGCATTTT. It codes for CASKGVNQPQHF.

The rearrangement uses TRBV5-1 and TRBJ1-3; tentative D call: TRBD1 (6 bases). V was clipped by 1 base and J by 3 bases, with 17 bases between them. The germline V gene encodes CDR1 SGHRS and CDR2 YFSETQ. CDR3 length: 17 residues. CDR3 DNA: TGCGCCAGCAGCTTGCTAGGACAGCGTGCTCTTGGAAACACCATATATTTT. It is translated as CASSLLGQRALGNTIYF.

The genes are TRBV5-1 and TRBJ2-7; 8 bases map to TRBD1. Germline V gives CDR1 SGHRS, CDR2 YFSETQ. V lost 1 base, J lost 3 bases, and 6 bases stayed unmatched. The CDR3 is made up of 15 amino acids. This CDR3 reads CASSLPGTGNYEQYF. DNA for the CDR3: TGCGCCAGCAGCTTGCCCGGGACAGGAAACTACGAGCAGTACTTC.

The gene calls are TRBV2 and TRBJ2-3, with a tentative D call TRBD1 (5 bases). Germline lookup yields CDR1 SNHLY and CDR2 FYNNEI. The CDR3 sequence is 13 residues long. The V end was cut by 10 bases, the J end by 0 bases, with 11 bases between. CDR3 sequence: CATRWGSTDTQYF. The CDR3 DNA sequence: TGTGCCACCCGGTGGGGCAGCACAGATACGCAGTATTTT.

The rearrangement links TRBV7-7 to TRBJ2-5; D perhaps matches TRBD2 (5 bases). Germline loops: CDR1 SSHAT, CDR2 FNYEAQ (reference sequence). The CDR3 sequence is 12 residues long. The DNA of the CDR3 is TGTGCTAGCGCGCAGGCCCAAGAGACCCAGTACTTC. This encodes CASAQAQETQYF.

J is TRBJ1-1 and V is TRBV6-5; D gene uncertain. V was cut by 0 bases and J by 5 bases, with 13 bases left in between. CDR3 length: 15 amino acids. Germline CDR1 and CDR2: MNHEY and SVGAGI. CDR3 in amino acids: CASSYSGRYGTEAFF. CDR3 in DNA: TGTGCCAGCAGTTACTCGGGCAGGTATGGGACTGAAGCTTTCTTT.

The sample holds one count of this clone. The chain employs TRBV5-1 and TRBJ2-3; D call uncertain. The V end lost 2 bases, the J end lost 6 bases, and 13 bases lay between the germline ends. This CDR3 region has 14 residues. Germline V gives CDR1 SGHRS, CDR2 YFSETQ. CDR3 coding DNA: TGCGCCAGCAGCTTAACAGAATCCGGTGATACGCAGTATTTT. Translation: CASSLTESGDTQYF.

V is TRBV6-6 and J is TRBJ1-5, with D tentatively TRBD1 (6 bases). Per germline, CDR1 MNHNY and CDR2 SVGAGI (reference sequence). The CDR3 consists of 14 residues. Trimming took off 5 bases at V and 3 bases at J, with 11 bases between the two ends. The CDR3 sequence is CASSTTGTNQPQHF. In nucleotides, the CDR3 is TGTGCCAGCAGTACGACAGGAACCAATCAGCCCCAGCATTTT.

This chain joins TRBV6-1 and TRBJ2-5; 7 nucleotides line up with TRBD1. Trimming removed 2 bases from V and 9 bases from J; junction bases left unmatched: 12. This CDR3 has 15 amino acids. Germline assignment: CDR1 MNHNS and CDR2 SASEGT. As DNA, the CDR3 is TGTGCCAGCAGTGAAACGCAGGGGGACCTTGGGGCCCAGTACTTC. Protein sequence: CASSETQGDLGAQYF.